The 10 T cell receptor beta chains listed next were all sequenced from one sample in a study of response to subunit inactivated influenza vaccine. TCRdb re-derived calls from the RT-PCR reads in MiXCR, one entry per CDR3 protein. The data hold fewer than 800,000 distinct CDR3 sequences, with around a sixth observed a single time. Sample: PBMCs from blood, taken approximately 12 days after vaccination. The source is a middle-aged man who received an inactivated influenza vaccine.

This clonotype was observed a handful of times. The chain recombines TRBV10-3 with TRBJ2-7, with 7 positions matching TRBD1. Germline V gives CDR1 ENHRY, CDR2 SYGVKD. The CDR3 consists of 15 residues. With V trimmed by 6 bases and J by 2 bases, 10 bases remained unmatched. Written as DNA, the CDR3 is TGTGCCATCAGAGGACAGGAGTCGAGGGCCTACGAGCAGTACTTC. Translating it yields CAIRGQESRAYEQYF.

The chain couples TRBV27 to TRBJ2-5, with D possibly matching TRBD2 (5 bases). Deletions cut 1 base from V and 5 bases from J, with 11 bases between. The CDR3 is 14 residues long. Germline loops: CDR1 MNHEY, CDR2 SMNVEV (reference sequence). As DNA, the CDR3 is TGTGCCAGCAGTTTATTTGAGGGCTCTGAGACCCAGTACTTC. Translated, it gives CASSLFEGSETQYF.

The V and J genes are TRBV5-1 and TRBJ2-1, with 10 bases identical to TRBD1. The CDR3 is 14 residues long. The V and J ends lost 1 base and 7 bases, in that order; junction bases with no gene match: 2. In germline, CDR1 is SGHRS, CDR2 YFSETQ. The CDR3: CASSLSGQGNEQFF. The CDR3 DNA follows: TGCGCCAGCAGCTTGTCGGGACAGGGGAATGAGCAGTTCTTC.

This clonotype was counted between two and nine times. The genes are TRBV29-1 and TRBJ2-1; 8 bases line up with TRBD2. The trim removed 6 bases at V and 3 bases at J, leaving 10 bases unmatched. Germline lookup yields CDR1 SQVTM and CDR2 ANQGSEA. The CDR3 loop spans 15 amino acids. The CDR3 reads CSVHAGTRDYNEQFF. CDR3 in DNA: TGCAGCGTCCACGCCGGGACTAGAGACTACAATGAGCAGTTCTTC.

The chain couples TRBV10-2 to TRBJ2-1; TRBD2 matches at 14 bases. Trimming cost V 5 bases and J 8 bases; bases outside gene matches: 14. The CDR3 extends over 18 amino acids. Germline-derived CDR1 and CDR2 are WSHSY and SAAADI. The CDR3 here is CASSPGLAGVPGAHEQFF. CDR3 coding DNA: TGCGCCAGCAGTCCGGGACTAGCGGGGGTCCCAGGGGCACATGAGCAGTTCTTC.

There are a few counts of this clonotype. The rearrangement links TRBV7-9 to TRBJ2-4; D not certain. V was trimmed by 5 bases and J by 0 bases, leaving 11 bases between them. CDR1 and CDR2 from the germline V gene are SEHNR and FQNEAQ (reference sequence). The CDR3 totals 15 residues. This CDR3 reads CASSPNPLAKNIQYF. CDR3 DNA sequence: TGTGCCAGCAGCCCAAATCCCCTAGCCAAAAACATTCAGTACTTC.

This clonotype was seen ten or more times. The chain uses TRBV5-1 and TRBJ2-1, with D perhaps matching TRBD2 (6 bases). V was pared by 4 bases and J by 9 bases, with 11 bases between. The CDR3 contains 12 residues. CDR1 and CDR2 (germline): SGHRS, YFSETQ. Here the CDR3 DNA reads TGCGCCAGCAGCGAGCCGGGAGCTGAGCAGTTCTTC. Its protein is CASSEPGAEQFF.

This clonotype was counted a few times. The V call is TRBV7-2, the J call TRBJ1-4, with 7 bases that match TRBD1. V trimming: 4 bases; J trimming: 8 bases; junction bases outside the gene matches: 10. CDR3 length: 15 amino acids. Germline values: CDR1 SGHTA, CDR2 FQGNSA. Written as DNA, the CDR3 is TGTGCCAGCAGCTCCCAGGGGGGGACATTGGAAAAACTGTTTTTT. This encodes CASSSQGGTLEKLFF.

The table lists this clonotype with a few counts. This sequence joins TRBV20-1 and TRBJ2-7; TRBD2 aligns across 12 bases. V shed 6 bases, J shed 2 bases, and the junction held 5 bases outside the gene matches. Germline CDR1 DFQATT, CDR2 SNEGSKA (reference sequence). The length of the CDR3 is 14 residues. The CDR3 nucleotides read TGCAGTGCGTGGACTAGCGGGAATGCCTACGAGCAGTACTTC. Its translation: CSAWTSGNAYEQYF.

The chain combines TRBV7-9 with TRBJ2-5, with D uncertain. The CDR3 length is 12 residues. Germline V lookup: CDR1 SEHNR, CDR2 FQNEAQ (reference sequence). The V and J ends lost 3 bases and 5 bases respectively, with 7 bases between them. CDR3 sequence: CASSFPWETQYF. For the CDR3, the DNA is TGTGCCAGCAGCTTTCCTTGGGAGACCCAGTACTTC.